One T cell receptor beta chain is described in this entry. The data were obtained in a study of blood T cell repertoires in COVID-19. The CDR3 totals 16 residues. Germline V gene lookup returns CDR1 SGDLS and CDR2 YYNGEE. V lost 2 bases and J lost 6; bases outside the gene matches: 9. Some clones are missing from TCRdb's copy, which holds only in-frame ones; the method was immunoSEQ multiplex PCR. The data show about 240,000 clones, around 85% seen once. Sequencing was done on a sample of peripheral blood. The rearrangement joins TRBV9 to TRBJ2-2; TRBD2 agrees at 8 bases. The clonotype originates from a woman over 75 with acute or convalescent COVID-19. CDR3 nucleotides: TGTGCCAGCAGCGTCACGACGGGGGGGCCGCCCGGGGAGCTGTTTTTT. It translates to CASSVTTGGPPGELFF. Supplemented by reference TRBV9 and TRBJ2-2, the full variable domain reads DSGVTQTPKHLITATGQRVTLRCSPRSGDLSVYWYQQSLDQGLQFLIQYYNGEERAKGNILERFSAQQFPDLHSELNLSSLELGDSALYFCASSVTTGGPPGELFFGEGSRLTVL.